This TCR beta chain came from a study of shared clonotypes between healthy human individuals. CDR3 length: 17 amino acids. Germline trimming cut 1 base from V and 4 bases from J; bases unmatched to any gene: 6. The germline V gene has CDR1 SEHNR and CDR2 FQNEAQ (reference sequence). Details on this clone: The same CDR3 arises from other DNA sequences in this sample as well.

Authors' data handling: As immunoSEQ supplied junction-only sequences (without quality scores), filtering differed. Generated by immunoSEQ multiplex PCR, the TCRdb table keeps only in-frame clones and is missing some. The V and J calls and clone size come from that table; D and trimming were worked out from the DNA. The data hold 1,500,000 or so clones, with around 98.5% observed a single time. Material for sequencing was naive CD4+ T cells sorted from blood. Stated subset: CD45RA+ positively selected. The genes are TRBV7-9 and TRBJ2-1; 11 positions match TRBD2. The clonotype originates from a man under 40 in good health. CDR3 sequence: CASSLGGLAGSYNEQFF. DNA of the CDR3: TGTGCCAGCAGCTTAGGAGGACTAGCGGGCTCGTACAATGAGCAGTTCTTC.